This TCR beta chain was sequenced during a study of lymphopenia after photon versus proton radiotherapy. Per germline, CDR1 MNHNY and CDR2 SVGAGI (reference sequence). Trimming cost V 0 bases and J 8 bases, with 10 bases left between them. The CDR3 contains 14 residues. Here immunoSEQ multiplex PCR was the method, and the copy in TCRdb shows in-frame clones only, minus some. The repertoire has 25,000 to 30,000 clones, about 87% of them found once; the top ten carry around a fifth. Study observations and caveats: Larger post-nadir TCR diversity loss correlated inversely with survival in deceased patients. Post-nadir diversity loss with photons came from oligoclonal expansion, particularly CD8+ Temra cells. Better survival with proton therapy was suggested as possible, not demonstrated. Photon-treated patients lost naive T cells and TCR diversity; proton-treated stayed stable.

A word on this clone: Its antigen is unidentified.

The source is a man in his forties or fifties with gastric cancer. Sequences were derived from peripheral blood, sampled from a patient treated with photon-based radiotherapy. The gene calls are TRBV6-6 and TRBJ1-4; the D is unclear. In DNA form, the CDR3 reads TGTGCCAGCAGTTACTCGAGTGCTAGGGAAAAACTGTTTTTT. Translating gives CASSYSSAREKLFF.